This T cell receptor (beta chain) originates from a study of shared clonotypes between healthy human individuals. Notes on the study in general: Relative to clonotypes present in all four donors, those not shared had lower generation probabilities. The expectation was that sequencing depth would affect clonotype sharing among donors.

Assay used: immunoSEQ multiplex PCR; TCRdb lists only in-frame clones, some missing. The sample carries around 1,000,000 clones, about 72% recorded once. Note on this clone: Its antigen is currently unknown.

The specimen sequenced was memory CD4+ T cells from PBMCs. Subset in this sample: CD45RA-negative fraction. The TCR was taken from a man between 18 and 35 years old in good health. Some clones in this sample may be carry-over from other donors' samples.

The CDR3 region is CASSQVTRDPYEQYF. The CDR3 nucleotides read TGCGCCAGCAGCCAAGTCACGAGGGACCCCTACGAGCAGTACTTC. The chain couples TRBV4-1 to TRBJ2-7; D tentatively fits TRBD1 or TRBD2 (5 bases each). CDR3 length equals 15 residues. Trimming took off 1 base at V and 2 bases at J, with 12 bases between the two ends. The germline gives CDR1 MGHRA, CDR2 YSYEKL.